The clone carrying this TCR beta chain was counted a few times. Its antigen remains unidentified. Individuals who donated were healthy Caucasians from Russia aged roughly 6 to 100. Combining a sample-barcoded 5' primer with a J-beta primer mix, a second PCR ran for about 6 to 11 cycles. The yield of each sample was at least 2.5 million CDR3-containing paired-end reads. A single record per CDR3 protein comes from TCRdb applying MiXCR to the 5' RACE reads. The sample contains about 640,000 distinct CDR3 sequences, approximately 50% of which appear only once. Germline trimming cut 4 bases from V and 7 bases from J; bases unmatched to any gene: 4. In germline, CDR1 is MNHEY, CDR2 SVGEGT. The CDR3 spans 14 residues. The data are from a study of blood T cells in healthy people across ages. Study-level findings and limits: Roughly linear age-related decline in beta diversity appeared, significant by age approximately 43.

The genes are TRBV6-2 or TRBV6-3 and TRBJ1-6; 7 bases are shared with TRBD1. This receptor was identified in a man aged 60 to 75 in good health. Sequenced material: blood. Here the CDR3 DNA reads TGTGCCAGCAGTTTGACAGGGAGAAATTCACCCCTCCACTTT. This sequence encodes CASSLTGRNSPLHF.